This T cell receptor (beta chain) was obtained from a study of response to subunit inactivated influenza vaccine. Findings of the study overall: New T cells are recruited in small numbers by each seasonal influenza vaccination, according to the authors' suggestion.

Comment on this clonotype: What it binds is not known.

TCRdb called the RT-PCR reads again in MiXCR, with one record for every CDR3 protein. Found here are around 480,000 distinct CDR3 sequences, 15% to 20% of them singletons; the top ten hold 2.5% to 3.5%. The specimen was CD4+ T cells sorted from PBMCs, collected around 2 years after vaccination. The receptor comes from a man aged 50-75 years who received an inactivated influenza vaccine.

Here the CDR3 DNA reads TGCAGTGCTGGCCCCGGGGGTTCCTACGAGCAGTACTTC. Translating gives CSAGPGGSYEQYF. The rearrangement uses TRBV20-1 and TRBJ2-7; perhaps TRBD2 as D (6 bases). The V gene's germline CDR1 is DFQATT and CDR2 SNEGSKA (reference sequence). This CDR3 is 13 amino acids long. Trimming removed 5 bases at V and 1 base at J, with 12 bases between.